A single sample gave rise to the 4 T cell receptor beta chains below, sequenced in a study of T-cell reconstitution after alpha-beta-depleted transplantation in children (dated by TCRdb to between 2015 and 2016). The treatment or condition label on this specimen signifies: allogeneic hematopoietic cell transplantation with graft depleted of TCRalphabeta T cells and CD19 B cells. The receptor library was made with PCR. For sequencing, an Illumina HiSeq 2500 was employed. TCR libraries were prepared with molecular barcoding, using unique molecular identifiers to normalize TCRbeta repertoire quantification. In-frame beta chains were kept once TCRdb had trimmed the public reads at Q25 with fastp and called clones with MiXCR. All rows with the same CDR3 protein become a single entry with the most common DNA and genes. The sample profile shows fewer than 350,000 distinct CDR3 sequences; roughly a tenth of them were found once. Less than 9% of the sample belongs to the ten largest clones.

Sequenced here: PBMCs, sampled before TCRalphabeta/CD19-depleted stem cell transplant. These receptors all stem from a boy in the first two years of life with acute myeloid leukemia, due to receive a stem cell transplant.

The chain employs TRBV5-1 and TRBJ1-2; the D gene is possibly TRBD1 (6 bases). CDR3 size: 14 residues. CDR1 is SGHRS, CDR2 YFSETQ, per germline. The germline V and J ends were trimmed by 6 bases and 2 bases, with 14 bases remaining between them. CDR3 region: CASKGEGGNYGYTF. The DNA for the CDR3 is TGCGCCAGCAAAGGCGAGGGGGGGAACTATGGCTACACCTTC.

This clonotype was seen ten or more times. This chain links TRBV7-6 with TRBJ2-7, with 9 nucleotides matching TRBD2. CDR1 and CDR2 (germline): SGHVS, FNYEAQ. CDR3 size: 15 residues. Germline trimming cut 1 base from V and 3 bases from J; bases unmatched to any gene: 4. The DNA for the CDR3 is TGTGCCAGCAGCTTAGTGGCGGGAGGGCTCTACGAGCAGTACTTC. Its protein product is CASSLVAGGLYEQYF.

This clonotype has a handful of counts. This chain connects TRBV20-1 to TRBJ2-7; 7 bases fit TRBD1. The CDR3 is 15 amino acids. Germline lookup yields CDR1 DFQATT and CDR2 SNEGSKA (reference sequence). V shed 2 bases and J 2 bases; nucleotides not matched to a gene: 9. CDR3 amino acids: CSARSRTGSTYEQYF. CDR3 bases: TGCAGTGCTAGATCTAGGACAGGTTCCACCTACGAGCAGTACTTC.

This clonotype was counted ten times or more. The CDR3: CSVSLEYEQFF. The CDR3, as DNA: TGCAGCGTCTCACTGGAGTATGAGCAGTTCTTC. This chain uses TRBV29-1 with TRBJ2-1; no reliable D call. The length of the CDR3 is 11 residues. V lost 6 bases and J 8 bases, leaving 11 bases between the germline ends. Germline V lookup: CDR1 SQVTM, CDR2 ANQGSEA.